This T cell receptor (beta chain) was identified in a study of early T cells in non-severe SARS-CoV-2 infection. At the level of the study: Sequencing of bulk RNA from unsorted whole blood was done, without chain pairing.

Per the germline V gene, CDR1 is SGHRS and CDR2 is YFSETQ. The length of the CDR3 is 11 residues. The V and J ends lost 5 bases and 9 bases respectively, with 9 bases between them. Study-level results: Anti-spike CD8 responses were favored in VDJdb matching, and private and CD4 specificities were missed.

This clonotype was seen a few times. Its cognate antigen is unknown. Individual cDNA molecules each received unique molecular identifiers attached to them. TCRdb ran MiXCR on the 5' RACE reads and lists one entry per CDR3 protein. The sample has roughly 70,000 distinct CDR3 sequences; over 20% are singletons. This sequence originates from an adult who was a healthcare worker with PCR-confirmed SARS-CoV-2 infection or an uninfected control (not recorded which). The chain joins TRBV5-1 to TRBJ2-1; D is unresolved. Sequences were derived from whole blood, sampled at baseline. The CDR3 coding sequence is TGCGCCAGCAGAGACGAAGTTGAGCAGTTCTTC. Protein sequence: CASRDEVEQFF. The variable domain in full, with the rest retrieved from reference TRBV5-1 and TRBJ2-1, is KAGVTQTPRYLIKTRGQQVTLSCSPISGHRSVSWYQQTPGQGLQFLFEYFSETQRNKGNFPGRFSGRQFSNSRSEMNVSTLELGDSALYLCASRDEVEQFFGPGTRLTVL.